Shown below are 9 T cell receptor beta chains from a single sample sequenced in a study of cytomegalovirus exposure and HLA in healthy donors. The PCR contained 60 Vbeta and 13 Jbeta primers. Sequenced by immunoSEQ multiplex PCR; TCRdb stores in-frame clones only, minus some. The sample's table shows around 140,000 clones. Material for sequencing was PBMCs. The receptors originated from a male donor in good health and CMV-seronegative.

The V gene is TRBV4-2, the J gene TRBJ1-1; D possibly corresponds to TRBD1 (5 bases). Germline V gives CDR1 LGHNA, CDR2 YNFKEQ. The CDR3 length is 15 residues. Between the trimmed V and J ends, which lost 2 bases and 5 bases, there was a span of 15 bases. The CDR3 coding sequence is TGTGCCAGCAGCCAATATAGGGGATCGTGGACTGAAGCTTTCTTT. It encodes CASSQYRGSWTEAFF.

The gene calls are TRBV7-2 and TRBJ2-1; TRBD2 matches 7 bases. Losses at the gene ends were 4 bases for V and 3 bases for J; bases not matched to a gene: 0. CDR1 SGHTA and CDR2 FQGNSA come from the germline V gene. The CDR3 spans 13 residues. The CDR3 is CASSSSGYNEQFF. For the CDR3, the DNA is TGTGCCAGCAGCTCTAGCGGCTACAATGAGCAGTTCTTC.

The chain joins TRBV30 to TRBJ1-5; 8 bases agree with TRBD1. The V and J ends lost 0 bases and 2 bases, in that order; junction bases with no gene match: 6. CDR3 length equals 16 residues. CDR1 and CDR2 from the germline V gene are GTSNPN and SVGIG (reference sequence). The CDR3, as DNA: TGTGCCTGGAGTGTAAAAACAGGGGGTGGCAATCAGCCCCAGCATTTT. Amino acids: CAWSVKTGGGNQPQHF.

The V call is TRBV2, the J call TRBJ2-2, with 8 bases lining up with TRBD1. Trimming removed 4 bases from V and 6 bases from J; junction bases left unmatched: 10. The CDR3 runs 16 residues. The V gene's germline CDR1 is SNHLY and CDR2 FYNNEI. The CDR3 bases are TGTGCCAGCAGTGTTCCAGGACAGGGAATAGCCGGGGAGCTGTTTTTT. This translates into CASSVPGQGIAGELFF. Full variable domain (missing parts from reference TRBV2 and TRBJ2-2): EPEVTQTPSHQVTQMGQEVILRCVPISNHLYFYWYRQILGQKVEFLVSFYNNEISEKSEIFDDQFSVERPDGSNFTLKIRSTKLEDSAMYFCASSVPGQGIAGELFFGEGSRLTVL.

The V gene is TRBV9, the J gene TRBJ2-5, with D perhaps TRBD2 (6 bases). Germline V gene data show CDR1 as SGDLS and CDR2 as YYNGEE. The CDR3 has 15 residues. The V and J ends lost 0 bases and 5 bases respectively, with 14 bases between them. CDR3 loop: CASSVASGRGETQYF. The CDR3 coding sequence is TGTGCCAGCAGCGTAGCCTCCGGCCGGGGGGAGACCCAGTACTTC.

The chain joins TRBV6-5 to TRBJ1-1, with TRBD1 as a possible D gene (5 bases). This CDR3 region has 14 residues. The ends were cut back, 2 bases at V and 4 bases at J, with 11 bases in the middle. The germline V gene has CDR1 MNHEY and CDR2 SVGAGI. This chain's CDR3 is CASSYGQGGTEAFF. CDR3 nucleotide sequence: TGTGCCAGCAGTTACGGCCAGGGTGGCACTGAAGCTTTCTTT.

The V and J genes are TRBV14 and TRBJ1-4, with D maybe TRBD1 (5 bases). The germline V gene has CDR1 SGHDN and CDR2 FVKESK. V lost 1 base and J lost 6, with 9 bases in between. The CDR3 has 14 residues. CDR3 amino acids: CASSQVVGDEKLFF. CDR3 sequence (DNA): TGTGCCAGCAGCCAAGTCGTAGGGGATGAAAAACTGTTTTTT.

V is TRBV6-5 and J is TRBJ2-5; unclear D gene. The CDR3 is made up of 15 amino acids. The V and J ends lost 0 bases and 1 base respectively, with 9 bases between them. Germline CDR1 reads MNHEY; CDR2 reads SVGAGI. The CDR3 DNA is TGTGCCAGCAGTTACTCGAGGCAGTCCCAAGAGACCCAGTACTTC. This sequence encodes CASSYSRQSQETQYF.

The chain recombines TRBV28 with TRBJ2-1; 11 bases map to TRBD1. The CDR3 has 14 residues. CDR1 is MDHEN, CDR2 SYDVKM, per germline. After removal of 5 bases from V and 5 bases from J, the junction contained 2 bases not matched to a gene. CDR3 coding DNA: TGTGCCAGCAGTCGGGACAGGGGGAACAATGAGCAGTTCTTC. Its protein product is CASSRDRGNNEQFF.